The clone carrying this T cell receptor (beta chain) was counted only a few times. Its antigen is not identified. As to time point: persistent/refractory GD, antithyroid drugs over 5 years with positive TRAb. The authors made the TCR library using RNA they extracted from PBMCs. Building of the TCR beta libraries involved iRepertoire HTBI primers and Arm-PCR of CDR3 regions. TCRdb reprocessed the multiplex PCR reads via MiXCR and lists one record per CDR3 protein. The sample has around 460,000 distinct CDR3 sequences, 20% to 25% seen once; the top ten hold more than 6%. Trimming stripped 5 bases from V and 0 bases from J, with 13 bases between. This CDR3 is 16 amino acids long. Germline V gene data show CDR1 as SEHNR and CDR2 as FQNEAQ (reference sequence). The sample comes from a study of regulatory T cells in long-lasting Graves disease. Whole-study results and caveats: Persistent disease showed a preference for TRBV28, TRBJ1-2 and TRBJ2-5.

The clonotype was recovered from a female donor with Graves disease. V and J are TRBV7-9 and TRBJ2-2; D is ambiguous. This sample comprised peripheral blood mononuclear cells (PBMCs), obtained when the disease was refractory, from a patient treated with antithyroid drugs. CDR3 DNA: TGTGCCAGCAGCCCAGCAGACTTTTCGAACACCGGGGAGCTGTTTTTT. This sequence encodes CASSPADFSNTGELFF. The full variable domain, with the rest looked up from reference TRBV7-9 and TRBJ2-2, is DTGVSQNPRHKITKRGQNVTFRCDPISEHNRLYWYRQTLGQGPEFLTYFQNEAQLEKSRLLSDRFSAERPKGSFSTLEIQRTEQGDSAMYLCASSPADFSNTGELFFGEGSRLTVL.